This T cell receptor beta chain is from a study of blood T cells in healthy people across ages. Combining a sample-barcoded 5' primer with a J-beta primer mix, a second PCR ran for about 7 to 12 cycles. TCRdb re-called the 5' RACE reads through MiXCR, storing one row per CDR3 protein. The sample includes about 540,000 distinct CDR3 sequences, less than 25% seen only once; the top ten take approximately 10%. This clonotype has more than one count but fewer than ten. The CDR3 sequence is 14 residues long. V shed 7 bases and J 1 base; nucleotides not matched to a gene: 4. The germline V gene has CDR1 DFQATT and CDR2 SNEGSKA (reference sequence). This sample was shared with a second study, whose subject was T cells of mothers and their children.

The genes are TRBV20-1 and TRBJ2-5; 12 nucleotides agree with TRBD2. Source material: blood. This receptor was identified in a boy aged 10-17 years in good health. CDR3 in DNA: TGCAGTGAGCTAGCGGGGGGGCCCCAAGAGACCCAGTACTTC. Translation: CSELAGGPQETQYF.